The next 16 T cell receptor beta chains were all read from a single sample in a study of long-term antiretroviral therapy in people with HIV. Investigators performed immunoSEQ version v3.0 at survey level. Generated by immunoSEQ multiplex PCR, the TCRdb table keeps only in-frame clones and is missing some. The sample has some 15,000 clones, roughly 88% seen once. Sequences were derived from unsorted PBMCs, sampled 6.2 years after starting antiretroviral therapy. The origin of the receptors is a man between 40 and 49 years old with HIV.

This clone turned up a few times. The rearrangement links TRBV4-3 to TRBJ2-1; 9 bases are a match to TRBD2. In germline, CDR1 is LGHNA, CDR2 YSLEER. This CDR3 has 20 amino acids. Trimming at V came to 0 bases and at J to 8 bases, leaving 20 bases not matched to a gene. CDR3 DNA sequence: TGCGCCAGCAGCCAAGATTCCGCACTAGCGGGCACCCTTCTCTCCGATGAGCAGTTCTTC. Translating gives CASSQDSALAGTLLSDEQFF.

CDR3 coding DNA: TGTGCCAGCAGCTTTAAGGGACAGACTGAAGCTTTCTTT. Protein: CASSFKGQTEAFF. The V gene is TRBV5-5, the J gene TRBJ1-1; 7 nucleotides agree with TRBD1. Germline-derived CDR1 and CDR2 are SGHKS and YYEKEE (reference sequence). The junction had 3 bases not matched to a gene; V was cut back by 2 bases and J by 5 bases. This CDR3 comprises 13 residues.

The J gene is TRBJ2-3, the V gene TRBV4-3, with D possibly TRBD2 on 6 matching bases. CDR3 length: 16 residues. V lost 0 bases and J lost 3, with 13 bases in between. The germline V gene has CDR1 LGHNA and CDR2 YSLEER. The DNA for the CDR3 is TGCGCCAGCAGCCAAGAGGACTACGGCTCTACAGATACGCAGTATTTT. This sequence encodes CASSQEDYGSTDTQYF.

V usage is TRBV19 and J usage is TRBJ1-1; D is undetermined. The CDR3 is made up of 15 amino acids. Germline V gene data show CDR1 as LNHDA and CDR2 as SQIVND (reference sequence). Trimming cost V 1 base and J 0 bases, with 9 bases left between them. CDR3 DNA: TGTGCCAGTAGTATAGCGAGAGGTTTGAACACTGAAGCTTTCTTT. Its protein product is CASSIARGLNTEAFF.

The CDR3 region is CAGQGLGGANVLTF. Here the CDR3 DNA reads TGTGCCGGACAGGGCCTCGGGGGGGCCAACGTCCTGACTTTC. The chain has TRBV2 and TRBJ2-6, with TRBD1 identical over 8 bases. The junction had 7 bases not matched to a gene; V was cut back by 11 bases and J by 4 bases. Germline CDR1 and CDR2: SNHLY and FYNNEI. The CDR3 totals 14 residues.

This clone was counted a single time. The V and J genes are TRBV7-2 and TRBJ2-7; 12 positions match TRBD1. V dropped 5 bases and J dropped 2; count of bases not matched to a gene: 16. This CDR3 has 19 residues. CDR1 and CDR2 (germline): SGHTA, FQGNSA. The CDR3 DNA sequence: TGTGCCAGCAGCGGCCGGTGGGACAGGGGGCGCGGGGGTCCCTACGAGCAGTACTTC. The encoded protein is CASSGRWDRGRGGPYEQYF.

The CDR3 region has the DNA TGTGCCAGCAAGCGAGGAGCGTTTAGCACAGATACGCAGTATTTT. Its translation: CASKRGAFSTDTQYF. The chain combines TRBV7-6 with TRBJ2-3; D unclear. The CDR3 is 15 residues long. In germline, CDR1 is SGHVS, CDR2 FNYEAQ. Trimming pared 7 bases from V and 0 bases from J, leaving 14 bases between. Using reference TRBV7-6 and TRBJ2-3 for the parts outside the CDR3, the full variable domain is GAGVSQSPRYKVTKRGQDVALRCDPISGHVSLYWYRQALGQGPEFLTYFNYEAQQDKSGLPNDRFSAERPEGSISTLTIQRTEQRDSAMYRCASKRGAFSTDTQYFGPGTRLTVL.

The chain joins TRBV27 to TRBJ1-5, with TRBD1 matching 7 bases. The CDR3 has 13 amino acids. After removal of 4 bases from V and 10 bases from J, the junction contained 7 bases not matched to a gene. CDR1 is MNHEY and CDR2 is SMNVEV in the germline V gene (reference sequence). As DNA, the CDR3 is TGTGCCAGCAGTTACGGACAGGATCGCCCCCAGCATTTT. Translation: CASSYGQDRPQHF.

The gene calls are TRBV28 and TRBJ2-7; 11 positions agree with TRBD2. Germline V gene lookup returns CDR1 MDHEN and CDR2 SYDVKM. Trimming took 3 bases from V and 5 from J; bases not matched to a gene: 9. The CDR3 runs 16 residues. The DNA of the CDR3 is TGTGCCAGCAGTTTGGTCTCCCCGACTAGCGGGAACGAGCAGTACTTC. This gives the protein CASSLVSPTSGNEQYF.

V usage is TRBV29-1 and J usage is TRBJ1-1; D is ambiguous. The CDR3 is 11 residues long. The V end was cut by 6 bases, the J end by 3 bases, with 8 bases between. CDR1 is SQVTM and CDR2 is ANQGSEA in the germline V gene. The CDR3 DNA reads as TGCAGCGTAGTAGGTGACACTGAAGCTTTCTTT. Protein sequence: CSVVGDTEAFF.

A single count supports this clone. This chain uses TRBV28 with TRBJ2-1, with TRBD2 matching over 13 bases. The CDR3 contains 17 residues. The ends lost 5 bases at V and 3 bases at J; junction bases unmatched: 7. The V gene's germline CDR1 is MDHEN and CDR2 SYDVKM. Here the CDR3 DNA reads TGTGCCAGCAGTCGGACTAGCGGGAGCCTCGGCTACAATGAGCAGTTCTTC. Translation gives CASSRTSGSLGYNEQFF.

The CDR3 sequence: CASSLIGGRAGTGELFF. The CDR3 DNA sequence: TGCGCCAGCAGCTTAATCGGCGGGAGGGCGGGCACCGGGGAGCTGTTTTTT. The V gene is TRBV5-1, the J gene TRBJ2-2; TRBD2 agrees at 9 bases. Germline V lookup: CDR1 SGHRS, CDR2 YFSETQ. V dropped 2 bases and J dropped 4; count of bases not matched to a gene: 9. This CDR3 has 17 amino acids.

This chain joins TRBV7-9 and TRBJ2-6; 11 bases map to TRBD2. The germline V gene encodes CDR1 SEHNR and CDR2 FQNEAQ (reference sequence). The CDR3 runs to 18 residues. Trimming removed 5 bases from V and 0 bases from J; junction bases left unmatched: 6. Here the CDR3 DNA reads TGTGCCAGCAGCCCAGGGACTAGCGGCCTCTCTGGGGCCAACGTCCTGACTTTC. The encoded protein is CASSPGTSGLSGANVLTF.

This rearrangement joins TRBV27 to TRBJ1-5; D is perhaps TRBD1 (5 bases). Germline values: CDR1 MNHEY, CDR2 SMNVEV (reference sequence). Trimming shortened V by 3 bases and J by 1 base, and 10 bases separated the two germline ends. The CDR3 contains 15 residues. The CDR3, as DNA: TGTGCCAGCAGTTTCTCCAGGGTAAGCAATCAGCCCCAGCATTTT. Protein sequence: CASSFSRVSNQPQHF.

The genes are TRBV11-3 and TRBJ2-3, with 11 bases fitting TRBD2. The CDR3 has 15 residues. J was trimmed by 3 bases and V by 1 base; bases with no gene match: 0. Germline CDR1 SGHNT, CDR2 YENEEA. The CDR3 nucleotides read TGTGCCAGCAGCTTAGGGACTAGCGGGACAGATACGCAGTATTTT. Translating gives CASSLGTSGTDTQYF.

The chain carries TRBV29-1 and TRBJ2-5; D may be TRBD1 (5 bases). V lost 3 bases and J 3 bases, leaving 14 bases between the germline ends. This CDR3 spans 14 amino acids. CDR1 and CDR2 (germline): SQVTM, ANQGSEA. The CDR3 is CSVDLGVLKETQYF. The CDR3, as DNA: TGCAGCGTTGATTTAGGGGTTTTGAAAGAGACCCAGTACTTC.